The rows below give T cell receptor beta chains drawn from one sample of a study of CD8+ T cells in alopecia areata. The repertoire was sequenced with immunoSEQ multiplex PCR; TCRdb's copy has only in-frame clones and lacks some. The sample shows some 95,000 clones, under 45% of them seen only once. The sequencing input was CD4+ T cells sorted from blood. The source of these receptors is a human donor with alopecia areata. CDR3s include the opening cysteine and the closing phenylalanine or tryptophan. The D gene is left open where the match is weak. Where a row states a size, it is once, few, many or the class of an expanded clone; other rows omit it.

v_gene	j_gene	abundance	d_gene	CDR3aa	CDR3nt
TRBV18	TRBJ2-5	.	.	CASSPLTGMETQYF	TGTGCCAGCTCACCATTAACGGGGATGGAGACCCAGTACTTC
TRBV18	TRBJ2-2	.	TRBD2	CASSPLATSGATGELFF	TGTGCCAGCTCACCACTCGCGACTAGCGGGGCAACCGGGGAGCTGTTTTTT
TRBV6-6	TRBJ2-7	few	TRBD1	CASSKDRPYEQYF	TGTGCCAGCAGTAAGGACAGGCCCTACGAGCAGTACTTC
TRBV5-1	TRBJ1-1	.	.	CASARGDNTEAFF	TGCGCCAGCGCGAGGGGGGACAACACTGAAGCTTTCTTT
TRBV7-2	TRBJ1-4	.	TRBD1	CASSGQGGTNEKLFF	TGTGCCAGCAGCGGGCAGGGGGGGACTAATGAAAAACTGTTTTTT
TRBV7-9	TRBJ2-1	few	.	CASSEGVWQFF	TGTGCCAGCAGCGAGGGAGTCTGGCAGTTCTTC
TRBV30	TRBJ2-3	.	.	CAWTPRGLSPDTQYF	TGTGCCTGGACCCCAAGGGGGTTGAGCCCAGATACGCAGTATTTT
TRBV28	TRBJ2-7	.	TRBD2	CASSSGGSDTYEQYF	TGTGCCAGCAGTTCTGGCGGGAGCGATACCTACGAGCAGTACTTC
TRBV5-1	TRBJ2-3	.	.	CASRQGWASTDTQYF	TGCGCCAGCCGGCAGGGTTGGGCATCCACAGATACGCAGTATTTT
TRBV7-9	TRBJ2-4	.	TRBD1	CASSLGQGDIQYF	TGTGCCAGCAGCTTGGGACAGGGAGACATTCAGTACTTC
TRBV29-1	TRBJ2-2	.	.	CSVGTGTKNTGELFF	TGCAGCGTTGGCACCGGGACAAAGAACACCGGGGAGCTGTTTTTT
TRBV28	TRBJ1-2	.	.	CASSLGPTGVYGYTF	TGTGCCAGCAGTTTGGGTCCGACAGGTGTCTATGGCTACACCTTC
TRBV6-6	TRBJ2-7	.	.	CASSYSTAHSYEQYF	TGTGCCAGCAGTTACTCGACGGCCCACTCCTACGAGCAGTACTTC
TRBV7-9	TRBJ2-7	.	TRBD2	CATRRGGYEQYF	TGTGCCACCCGCCGGGGGGGCTACGAGCAGTACTTC
TRBV30	TRBJ1-6	.	.	CAWSLLTGSLDSPLHF	TGTGCCTGGAGTCTTCTGACAGGATCCCTGGATTCACCCCTCCACTTT
TRBV2	TRBJ2-5	.	TRBD2	CASSLERGQRETQYF	TGTGCCAGCAGTCTTGAGCGGGGGCAAAGGGAGACCCAGTACTTC
TRBV28	TRBJ1-2	.	.	CASRRDPHGYTF	TGTGCCAGCCGACGAGACCCGCATGGCTACACCTTC
TRBV29-1	TRBJ2-6	.	.	CSVKGVGANVLTF	TGCAGCGTTAAAGGGGTCGGGGCCAACGTCCTGACTTTC
TRBV28	TRBJ2-3	few	.	CASNLRDIRTDTQYF	TGTGCCAGCAATTTACGGGACATTCGCACAGATACGCAGTATTTT
TRBV23-1	TRBJ1-5	.	.	CASSQRARAPGQPQHF	TGCGCCAGCAGTCAAAGGGCCAGGGCGCCCGGCCAGCCCCAGCATTTT
TRBV11-2	TRBJ2-5	.	.	CASSLDRQQETQYF	TGTGCCAGCAGCTTAGATCGACAGCAAGAGACCCAGTACTTC
TRBV29-1	TRBJ2-7	.	.	CSVKGRAFYEQYF	TGCAGCGTTAAGGGCAGGGCCTTCTACGAGCAGTACTTC
TRBV7-9	TRBJ1-2	few	.	CASSPQSYPWSYGYTF	TGTGCCAGCAGCCCCCAGTCGTATCCCTGGTCCTATGGCTACACCTTC
TRBV2	TRBJ2-2	.	.	CASSDGQGRTGELFF	TGTGCCAGCAGTGATGGGCAGGGTAGGACCGGGGAGCTGTTTTTT
TRBV29-1	TRBJ2-5	.	.	CSVGVLQETQYF	TGCAGCGTCGGGGTCCTACAAGAGACCCAGTACTTC
TRBV7-9	TRBJ2-7	.	TRBD2	CASSSTSGRYEQYF	TGTGCCAGCAGCTCCACTAGCGGGAGGTACGAGCAGTACTTC
TRBV30	TRBJ2-1	.	.	CAWITPGLGYNEQFF	TGTGCCTGGATTACTCCGGGACTTGGCTACAATGAGCAGTTCTTC
TRBV29-1	TRBJ1-2	.	.	CSVVGGGTYGYTF	TGCAGCGTTGTCGGGGGGGGCACCTATGGCTACACCTTC
TRBV29-1	TRBJ2-1	few	TRBD2	CSGLAESSYNEQFF	TGCAGCGGTCTAGCGGAAAGCTCCTACAATGAGCAGTTCTTC
TRBV20-1	TRBJ2-7	.	.	CSVARRDEQYF	TGCAGTGTAGCGCGGCGCGACGAGCAGTACTTC
TRBV28	TRBJ1-2	few	.	CASRIPGANYGYTF	TGTGCCAGCAGGATACCGGGCGCTAACTATGGCTACACCTTC
TRBV7-8	TRBJ2-1	.	.	CASSLGQSEQFF	TGTGCCAGCAGCTTAGGACAGAGTGAGCAGTTCTTC
TRBV29-1	TRBJ1-4	.	.	CSVQEPGFSSGEKLFF	TGCAGCGTACAGGAACCAGGGTTTAGCAGTGGAGAAAAACTGTTTTTT
TRBV30	TRBJ2-1	.	TRBD2	CAWRGGSGGVYEQFF	TGTGCCTGGAGAGGTGGTAGCGGGGGGGTCTATGAGCAGTTCTTC
TRBV2	TRBJ2-1	.	.	CASSLYGEQFF	TGTGCCAGCAGTTTGTATGGTGAGCAGTTCTTC
TRBV7-2	TRBJ2-5	.	.	CASSLGEAMETQYF	TGTGCCAGCAGCTTAGGGGAGGCGATGGAGACCCAGTACTTC
TRBV2	TRBJ1-5	.	.	CAGTYGQPQHF	TGTGCCGGCACGTACGGTCAGCCCCAGCATTTT
TRBV7-2	TRBJ2-1	.	TRBD2	CASSYSGGAYNEQFF	TGTGCCAGCAGCTATAGCGGGGGGGCCTACAATGAGCAGTTCTTC
TRBV30	TRBJ1-4	few	.	CAWSVGEKLFF	TGTGCCTGGAGTGTTGGGGAAAAACTGTTTTTT
TRBV5-1	TRBJ2-4	few	TRBD1	CASSLGQGGNIQYF	TGCGCCAGCAGCTTGGGACAGGGTGGAAACATTCAGTACTTC
TRBV7-2	TRBJ1-2	.	.	CASSLTSDGHGYTF	TGTGCCAGCAGCTTAACGTCGGACGGCCATGGCTACACCTTC
TRBV12-5	TRBJ2-1	few	.	CASGLVPGLNNEQFF	TGTGCTAGTGGTTTGGTTCCGGGACTTAACAATGAGCAGTTCTTC
TRBV7-2	TRBJ1-5	many	TRBD1	CASSGTGTQPQHF	TGTGCCAGCAGCGGGACAGGGACTCAGCCCCAGCATTTT
TRBV6-6	TRBJ2-7	.	.	CASSSSLGMPEQYF	TGTGCCAGCAGTTCCTCCCTTGGGATGCCGGAGCAGTACTTC
TRBV25-1	TRBJ2-7	few	.	CARSRPGPGDEQYF	TGTGCCAGAAGTCGGCCAGGGCCCGGGGACGAGCAGTACTTC
TRBV30	TRBJ1-1	.	.	CAWSQDRRAFF	TGTGCCTGGAGCCAAGACAGGCGGGCTTTCTTT
TRBV29-1	TRBJ2-2	few	TRBD2	CSANLAGELGELFF	TGCAGCGCCAATCTAGCGGGAGAGCTCGGGGAGCTGTTTTTT
TRBV29-1	TRBJ2-5	.	.	CSVRPRENQETQYF	TGCAGCGTTAGACCCAGGGAGAACCAAGAGACCCAGTACTTC
TRBV19	TRBJ2-3	few	.	CASSILARTDTQYF	TGTGCCAGTAGTATATTGGCTCGCACAGATACGCAGTATTTT
TRBV28	TRBJ2-3	.	.	CASTLLRLRTDTQYF	TGTGCCAGCACCCTATTGCGCCTTCGCACAGATACGCAGTATTTT
TRBV29-1	TRBJ2-1	.	.	CSVAQRQSDEQFF	TGCAGCGTTGCCCAGCGTCAATCCGATGAGCAGTTCTTC
TRBV5-6	TRBJ2-1	.	TRBD2	CASSLWWSSGRSDEQFF	TGTGCCAGCAGCTTGTGGTGGTCTAGCGGGAGGTCGGATGAGCAGTTCTTC
TRBV29-1	TRBJ2-3	few	TRBD1	CSVRFIRDRGTDTQYF	TGCAGCGTCCGATTTATCCGGGACAGGGGCACAGATACGCAGTATTTT